This T cell receptor beta chain was identified in a study of cytomegalovirus exposure and HLA in healthy donors. Notes on the study in general: Later on, a genetic analysis was performed. It linked a missense variant in DCLRE1C with V- and J-gene trimming of TCR beta.

Of note for this clone: The antigen is not known.

Germline loops: CDR1 SGHTA, CDR2 FQGTGA. The CDR3 sequence is 13 residues long. With 3 bases removed from V and 7 bases from J, the gap between germline ends came to 9 bases. 60 Vbeta and 13 Jbeta primers were used in PCR. Data came from immunoSEQ multiplex PCR; TCRdb stores just in-frame clones and leaves some out. Among about 140,000 clones, more than 80% were seen once, and the ten largest hold around 4.5%. The source of this sequence is a woman in her forties in good health and CMV-seropositive. The rearrangement links TRBV7-3 to TRBJ2-2, with a weak D call TRBD1 (6 bases). The sample comprised PBMCs. The CDR3 DNA is TGTGCCAGCAGCTTTCTACAGGGCGGGGAGCTGTTTTTT. It yields the protein CASSFLQGGELFF.